The clone carrying this T cell receptor beta chain was seen a handful of times. The antigen is not known. The entry originates in a study of CD8 T cells in ankylosing spondylitis. Generation of TCR beta libraries employed quantitative 5'-RACE incorporating molecular barcodes. TCRdb fed the 5' RACE reads into MiXCR, producing one record per CDR3 protein. Of 50,000 to 70,000 distinct CDR3 sequences listed, approximately 6% are singletons. CDR3 length: 14 residues. Germline V gives CDR1 DFQATT, CDR2 SNEGSKA (reference sequence). The trim removed 0 bases at V and 5 bases at J, leaving 7 bases unmatched. Study-wide findings and caveats: There were earlier reports of some motif variants in reactive arthritis synovial fluid and blood.

The chain links TRBV20-1 to TRBJ2-7, with 7 bases identical to TRBD1. The sequenced material came from synovial fluid, either unsorted or a sorted T cell fraction (not recorded which). The receptor's source is a male donor with ankylosing spondylitis. The CDR3 here is CSARDYGTDHEQYF. The CDR3 region has the DNA TGCAGTGCTAGAGATTATGGGACAGACCACGAGCAGTACTTC.